The source of this TCR beta chain is a study of Ad26.COV2.S vaccination and SARS-CoV-2 variants. Findings of the study overall: Analyses of TCR breadth and depth may have underestimated total T cell responses. People who got the vaccine had more spike-specific TCR breadth than people who got placebo. After vaccination, substantial breadth of spike-specific CD8+ and CD4+ responses was reported.

Sequencing was performed with immunoSEQ multiplex PCR; in TCRdb, only in-frame clones are kept and a portion is missing. Among about 350,000 clones listed, approximately 90% were seen once. The treatment was: around 19 received Ad26.COV2.S at low or high dose, single or two shots; five or six received placebo; per-sample allocation not given. All samples were drawn on day 63, counting from the first vaccine or placebo injection. Wuhan-strain spike was delivered by a replication-incompetent Ad26 vector. This CDR3 has 15 residues. Germline loops: CDR1 SGHRS, CDR2 YFSETQ. With 1 base removed from V and 1 base from J, the gap between germline ends came to 11 bases. About this clone: Its specificity is unknown.

This sample comprised peripheral blood, obtained in a trial of Ad26.COV2.S vaccine versus placebo. This rearrangement joins TRBV5-1 to TRBJ1-1, with D perhaps TRBD1 (5 bases). The sequence came from a person between 18 and 59 years old who received the Ad26.COV2.S COVID-19 vaccine or a placebo. CDR3: CASSLSGRGNTEAFF. Here the CDR3 DNA reads TGCGCCAGCAGCTTGAGTGGGAGGGGGAACACTGAAGCTTTCTTT.